These 15 T cell receptor beta chains originate from one sample sequenced in a study of blood T cell repertoires in COVID-19. Data came from immunoSEQ multiplex PCR; TCRdb stores just in-frame clones and leaves some out. The table records a few hundred thousand clones, around 80% of them present only once. The sample consisted of PBMCs or T cells enriched from blood (not recorded which). The receptors stem from a man aged 30 to 39 with acute COVID-19.

This chain connects TRBV25-1 to TRBJ2-4; tentatively, D is TRBD1 (5 bases). Trimming stripped 3 bases from V and 0 bases from J, with 9 bases between. Germline CDR1 is MGHDK and CDR2 is SYGVNS. The CDR3 sequence is 15 residues long. CDR3 nucleotides: TGTGCCAGCAGTGAGACAGACCTAGCCAAAAACATTCAGTACTTC. This gives the protein CASSETDLAKNIQYF.

The chain uses TRBV29-1 and TRBJ1-2, with D possibly TRBD1 on 6 matching bases. Trimming removed 7 bases from V and 6 bases from J, with 18 bases in between. Germline CDR1 reads SQVTM; CDR2 reads ANQGSEA. The CDR3 contains 13 residues. The CDR3 protein is CSASSRDIHGYTF. The CDR3 region has the DNA TGCAGCGCCTCGTCCCGGGACATTCATGGCTACACCTTC.

J is TRBJ2-1 and V is TRBV7-2; 7 positions agree with TRBD1. V trimming: 5 bases; J trimming: 8 bases; junction bases outside the gene matches: 12. CDR3 length equals 15 residues. Germline CDR1 reads SGHTA; CDR2 reads FQGNSA. As DNA, the CDR3 is TGTGCCAGCAGCCCTGGACAGGTGGGTGTCGATGAGCAGTTCTTC. Protein: CASSPGQVGVDEQFF.

As concerns this clone: One end of the junction varies from germline; a read error may be responsible. The chain employs TRBV5-1 and TRBJ1-3; D unresolved. Germline V CDR1 and CDR2: SGHRS, YFSETQ. The CDR3 covers 12 residues. Here the CDR3 reads CASSSSENTIYF. The CDR3 nucleotides read TGTGCCAGCAGCTCGAGCGAGAACACCATATATTTT.

A word on this clone: Since a much larger clone is just one base distant, this may be a read error. The J gene is TRBJ2-1, the V gene TRBV6-2 or TRBV6-3; possibly TRBD2 for D (5 bases). The V end was cut by 0 bases, the J end by 2 bases, with 5 bases between. This CDR3 is 14 amino acids long. Germline V gene lookup returns CDR1 MNHEY and CDR2 SVGEGT. CDR3 bases: TGTGCCAGCAGTTACTCTAGCGCCTACAATGAGCAGTTCTTC. This sequence encodes CASSYSSAYNEQFF.

V is TRBV7-9 and J is TRBJ1-5; 8 bases agree with TRBD1. The CDR3 covers 14 residues. CDR1 SEHNR and CDR2 FQNEAQ come from the germline V gene (reference sequence). V lost 1 base and J lost 7; bases outside the gene matches: 3. This CDR3 is CASSLDAGGQPQHF. In nucleotides, the CDR3 is TGTGCCAGCAGCTTAGACGCAGGGGGCCAGCCCCAGCATTTT. Drawing the rest from reference TRBV7-9 and TRBJ1-5, the complete variable domain is DTGVSQNPRHKITKRGQNVTFRCDPISEHNRLYWYRQTLGQGPEFLTYFQNEAQLEKSRLLSDRFSAERPKGSFSTLEIQRTEQGDSAMYLCASSLDAGGQPQHFGDGTRLSIL.

In the case of this clone: A junction end diverges from the germline sequence, so it may reflect a read error. This CDR3 is CASSPRGQETQYF. The CDR3 DNA is TGTGCCAGCAGCCCCCGCGGGCAAGAGACCCAGTACTTC. The gene calls are TRBV5-1 and TRBJ2-5; perhaps TRBD2 as D (5 bases). Germline lookup yields CDR1 SGHRS and CDR2 YFSETQ. The CDR3 runs to 13 residues.

The chain couples TRBV7-8 to TRBJ1-2, with D possibly being TRBD1 (6 bases). With 4 bases removed from V and 2 bases from J, the gap between germline ends came to 11 bases. The CDR3 is 14 amino acids. Germline assignment: CDR1 SGHVS and CDR2 FQNEAQ. CDR3 DNA: TGTGCCAGCAGCTCGGACAGCCCCAACTATGGCTACACCTTC. It encodes CASSSDSPNYGYTF.

The V and J genes are TRBV20-1 and TRBJ2-3; 7 bases line up with TRBD1. V trimming: 3 bases; J trimming: 0 bases; junction bases outside the gene matches: 9. The germline gives CDR1 DFQATT, CDR2 SNEGSKA (reference sequence). This CDR3 comprises 16 residues. The DNA of the CDR3 is TGCAGTGCTAGTAGTCTGGACAGGAGTAGCACAGATACGCAGTATTTT. It yields the protein CSASSLDRSSTDTQYF.

CDR3 protein: CATSRDLRRGFFNEQFF. The CDR3 nucleotides are TGTGCCACCAGCAGAGATCTGCGGAGGGGATTCTTCAATGAGCAGTTCTTC. This rearrangement joins TRBV15 to TRBJ2-1, with D perhaps matching TRBD2 (6 bases). In germline, CDR1 is LNHNV, CDR2 YYDKDF (reference sequence). Trimming took off 0 bases at V and 6 bases at J, with 18 bases between the two ends. There are 17 residues in the CDR3.

This clone appeared a single time. V usage is TRBV9 and J usage is TRBJ1-2, with 7 nucleotides matching TRBD1. From germline, CDR1 is SGDLS and CDR2 YYNGEE. Losses at the gene ends were 2 bases for V and 8 bases for J; bases not matched to a gene: 9. This CDR3 is built from 14 residues. Here the CDR3 reads CASSVTAGGGGYTF. The CDR3 region has the DNA TGTGCCAGCAGCGTCACCGCAGGGGGAGGCGGCTACACCTTC.

The chain joins TRBV18 to TRBJ1-1, with 9 nucleotides matching TRBD1. After removal of 2 bases from V and 4 bases from J, the junction contained 2 bases not matched to a gene. The CDR3 extends over 14 amino acids. Germline CDR1 and CDR2: KGHSH and LQKENI. CDR3 bases: TGTGCCAGCTCACCAAGGGACAGGGTCACTGAAGCTTTCTTT. Translated, it gives CASSPRDRVTEAFF.

CDR3 nucleotide sequence: TGTGCCAGCAGCAAAAAGGAGGCCACCGCACGGTCTACGTTT. Translated: CASSKKEATARSTF. The rearrangement uses TRBV21-1 and TRBJ1-3. TRBV21-1 is a pseudogene segment. There are 14 residues in the CDR3.

This rearrangement joins TRBV7-9 to TRBJ1-5, with TRBD1 as a possible D gene (5 bases). This CDR3 comprises 13 residues. Germline values: CDR1 SEHNR, CDR2 FQNEAQ (reference sequence). Trimming left V 8 bases short and J 3 bases short, with 11 bases between. Here the CDR3 DNA reads TGTGCCAGCTATGACAGAAACAATCAGCCCCAGCATTTT. Its translation: CASYDRNNQPQHF. Filled out from reference TRBV7-9 and TRBJ1-5, the complete variable domain reads DTGVSQNPRHKITKRGQNVTFRCDPISEHNRLYWYRQTLGQGPEFLTYFQNEAQLEKSRLLSDRFSAERPKGSFSTLEIQRTEQGDSAMYLCASYDRNNQPQHFGDGTRLSIL.

This chain joins TRBV15 and TRBJ2-3, with TRBD2 matching over 9 bases. Germline CDR1 LNHNV, CDR2 YYDKDF (reference sequence). This CDR3 is 17 amino acids long. After removal of 4 bases from V and 0 bases from J, the junction contained 8 bases not matched to a gene. DNA for the CDR3: TGTGCCACCAGCACGAGCGGGGGGCCCTATAGCACAGATACGCAGTATTTT. It encodes CATSTSGGPYSTDTQYF.